This passage covers 25 T cell receptor beta chains from one sample sequenced in a study of T cells after yellow fever vaccination. TCRdb independently ran MiXCR on the 5' RACE reads; one entry per CDR3 protein. The table lists under 550,000 distinct CDR3 sequences, roughly 22% of them singletons. This material consisted of PBMCs, taken roughly 20 days after the first yellow fever vaccination. These receptors were obtained from a man younger than 35 who received the YFV17D yellow fever vaccine.

This clonotype was detected only a few times. This sequence joins TRBV10-3 and TRBJ2-5; D is unresolved. V was trimmed by 0 bases and J by 1 base, leaving 9 bases between them. This CDR3 comprises 15 residues. Germline CDR1 and CDR2: ENHRY and SYGVKD. The CDR3 region has the DNA TGTGCCATCAGTGAGTCACGAACTGTCCAAGAGACCCAGTACTTC. This codes for CAISESRTVQETQYF.

This clonotype came up a few times. CDR3 coding DNA: TGTGCCAGCAGTTCGGGGGGCGAAGGAGACATTCAGTACTTC. This sequence encodes CASSSGGEGDIQYF. This chain links TRBV12-3 or TRBV12-4 with TRBJ2-4; the D gene is possibly TRBD2 (7 bases). The ends were cut back, 4 bases at V and 8 bases at J, with 15 bases in the middle. This CDR3 is 14 amino acids long.

This rearrangement joins TRBV30 to TRBJ2-2, with D tentatively TRBD1 (5 bases). With 4 bases removed from V and 6 bases from J, the gap between germline ends came to 15 bases. CDR1 GTSNPN and CDR2 SVGIG come from the germline V gene (reference sequence). This CDR3 has 14 amino acids. The CDR3: CAWNFRVRAGELFF. The CDR3 coding sequence is TGTGCCTGGAATTTCAGGGTTCGGGCCGGGGAGCTGTTTTTT.

The DNA for the CDR3 is TGTGCCAGCAGCGATGCAGGGGGATATCAGCCCCAGCATTTT. This sequence encodes CASSDAGGYQPQHF. The V gene is TRBV6-1, the J gene TRBJ1-5; 7 nucleotides match TRBD1. The CDR3 consists of 14 residues. With 6 bases clipped from V and 5 bases from J, the junction kept 7 bases outside the gene matches. Germline CDR1 is MNHNS and CDR2 is SASEGT.

This clonotype was seen a few times. This chain uses TRBV27 with TRBJ1-1, with D perhaps matching TRBD1 (6 bases). The V end lost 0 bases, the J end lost 7 bases, and 12 bases lay between the germline ends. The germline V gene encodes CDR1 MNHEY and CDR2 SMNVEV (reference sequence). This CDR3 has 14 amino acids. CDR3: CASSLSTQGGEAFF. The CDR3 DNA sequence: TGTGCCAGCAGTTTATCGACACAGGGTGGTGAAGCTTTCTTT.

There are a few counts of this clonotype. The rearrangement joins TRBV7-6 to TRBJ2-5, with D perhaps being TRBD1 or TRBD2 (6 bases each). V was clipped by 5 bases and J by 2 bases, with 18 bases between them. Per the germline V gene, CDR1 is SGHVS and CDR2 is FNYEAQ. The CDR3 is 16 amino acids. The CDR3 sequence is CASSPPGAGGQETQYF. As DNA, the CDR3 is TGTGCCAGCAGCCCTCCAGGGGCAGGAGGGCAAGAGACCCAGTACTTC.

This clonotype has only a few counts. V is TRBV6-2 or TRBV6-3 and J is TRBJ2-7; D is undetermined. The germline V gene encodes CDR1 MNHEY and CDR2 SVGEGT. V gave up 2 bases and J gave up 6 bases, with 8 bases separating them. The CDR3 is 12 amino acids. The CDR3, as DNA: TGTGCCAGCAGTTACCCGCCCCGCGAGCAGTACTTC. Residues: CASSYPPREQYF.

This chain connects TRBV24-1 to TRBJ2-3, with D possibly TRBD1 on 6 matching bases. This CDR3 is 14 amino acids long. Germline CDR1 reads KGHDR; CDR2 reads SFDVKD. With 6 bases removed from V and 0 bases from J, the gap between germline ends came to 9 bases. DNA for the CDR3: TGTGCCACCAGTCAGGACAGCAGCACAGATACGCAGTATTTT. Amino acid sequence: CATSQDSSTDTQYF.

In this sample, this clonotype turned up a few times. CDR3 DNA sequence: TGCGCCAGCAGGGAAGGCGCGGGGACCTACAATGAGCAGTTCTTC. Its translation is CASREGAGTYNEQFF. V gene TRBV5-1 combines with J gene TRBJ2-1, with D perhaps matching TRBD2 (6 bases). The germline V gene encodes CDR1 SGHRS and CDR2 YFSETQ. The CDR3 extends over 15 amino acids. The V end was cut by 5 bases, the J end by 2 bases, with 14 bases between.

The rearrangement uses TRBV7-2 and TRBJ2-2; 8 bases are a match to TRBD2. Germline CDR1 and CDR2: SGHTA and FQGNSA. The CDR3 has 14 residues. J gave up 1 base and V 11 bases, and 6 bases lay outside the gene matches. The CDR3 protein is CAWRSGGNTGELFF. Written as DNA, the CDR3 is TGTGCCTGGAGGAGCGGGGGGAACACCGGGGAGCTGTTTTTT.

The chain employs TRBV2 and TRBJ2-1; 9 nucleotides agree with TRBD2. J gave up 5 bases and V 4 bases, and 12 bases lay outside the gene matches. CDR1 and CDR2 from the germline V gene are SNHLY and FYNNEI. This CDR3 region has 17 residues. The CDR3 loop is CASSGAGGQAENNEQFF. The CDR3 bases are TGTGCCAGCAGTGGAGCGGGGGGCCAGGCCGAAAACAATGAGCAGTTCTTC.

This clonotype has only a few counts. The chain has TRBV11-2 and TRBJ2-4; a weak D match, TRBD2 (5 bases). This CDR3 contains 15 residues. The germline V gene encodes CDR1 SGHAT and CDR2 FQNNGV. With 1 base removed from V and 8 bases from J, the gap between germline ends came to 15 bases. CDR3 sequence (DNA): TGTGCCAGCAGCTTAGGGGGTCGGGGTCAAGACATTCAGTACTTC. This translates into CASSLGGRGQDIQYF.

This CDR3 is CSAPHFSGTQKASYGYTF. The CDR3 DNA sequence: TGCAGTGCTCCCCATTTTTCCGGGACGCAGAAGGCTTCCTATGGCTACACCTTC. The rearrangement joins TRBV20-1 to TRBJ1-2; weak D call: TRBD1 (5 bases). The CDR3 is made up of 18 amino acids. Trimming pared 5 bases from V and 4 bases from J, leaving 29 bases between. Germline assignment: CDR1 DFQATT and CDR2 SNEGSKA (reference sequence).

This clonotype was observed a few times. The V gene is TRBV20-1, the J gene TRBJ2-7; the D is unclear. V dropped 7 bases and J dropped 2 bases, with 15 bases sitting between them. CDR3 size: 13 residues. In germline, CDR1 is DFQATT, CDR2 SNEGSKA (reference sequence). CDR3 DNA sequence: TGCAGTGGGGTAAACAGAGCCCCCTACGAGCAGTACGTC. Translated, it gives CSGVNRAPYEQYV.

This clonotype came up a few times. The chain employs TRBV6-2 or TRBV6-3 and TRBJ2-5, with TRBD1 matching over 7 bases. Germline V gene sequence: CDR1 MNHEY, CDR2 SVGEGT. This CDR3 has 15 residues. J lost 3 bases, V lost 0 bases, and 4 bases had no gene match. Written as DNA, the CDR3 is TGTGCCAGCAGTTACTCGGGACAGCTAGAAGAGACCCAGTACTTC. Translation gives CASSYSGQLEETQYF.

V and J are TRBV14 and TRBJ1-1; D call uncertain. Trimming took off 1 base at V and 3 bases at J, with 6 bases between the two ends. The CDR3 extends over 13 amino acids. The germline V gene has CDR1 SGHDN and CDR2 FVKESK. CDR3 sequence reads: CASSQVTHTEAFF. CDR3 nucleotides: TGTGCCAGCAGCCAAGTCACCCACACTGAAGCTTTCTTT.

In this sample, this clonotype turned up a few times. V gene TRBV12-3 or TRBV12-4 combines with J gene TRBJ2-1; D may match TRBD1 or TRBD2 (6 bases each). The V end was cut by 8 bases, the J end by 5 bases, with 16 bases between. CDR3 size: 14 residues. The CDR3 DNA reads TGTGCCAGCCGCCCGGGGGCCCCGAACAATGAGCAGTTCTTC. It encodes CASRPGAPNNEQFF.

The J gene is TRBJ1-1, the V gene TRBV21-1; TRBD1 reflects the table's D call only, with no check against the DNA. TRBV21-1 is marked as a pseudogene. The length of the CDR3 is 15 residues. CDR3 DNA sequence: TGTGCCAGCAAAACGGACAGGGGACCAAACACTGAAGCTTTCTTT. This codes for CASKTDRGPNTEAFF.

This clonotype was counted many times. The CDR3 nucleotides read TGTGCCAGCAGTGAAGGTAACAGGGGGGTGTACGAGCAGTACTTC. It encodes CASSEGNRGVYEQYF. The chain joins TRBV25-1 to TRBJ2-7, with 8 bases identical to TRBD1. Germline trimming cut 2 bases from V and 4 bases from J; bases unmatched to any gene: 7. CDR3 length: 15 residues. Per the germline V gene, CDR1 is MGHDK and CDR2 is SYGVNS.

This clonotype was observed a few times. This sequence joins TRBV7-2 and TRBJ2-2, with D possibly called TRBD1 or TRBD2 (6 bases each). The V and J ends lost 4 bases and 7 bases respectively, with 16 bases between them. CDR3 length: 15 residues. Germline loops: CDR1 SGHTA, CDR2 FQGNSA. The CDR3, as DNA: TGTGCCAGCAGCTCCCGCGCAGGGGAGGTCGGGGAGCTGTTTTTT. Its protein product is CASSSRAGEVGELFF.

J is TRBJ1-3 and V is TRBV6-5, with D possibly matching TRBD1 (5 bases). V lost 2 bases and J 1 base, leaving 18 bases between the germline ends. Per germline, CDR1 MNHEY and CDR2 SVGAGI. This CDR3 spans 18 amino acids. CDR3 nucleotides: TGTGCCAGCAGTTACAATCGGTGGCCAGGGCAGTCTGGAAACACCATATATTTT. It codes for CASSYNRWPGQSGNTIYF.

Ten or more counts support this clonotype. The chain uses TRBV18 and TRBJ2-2; weak D call: TRBD1 (6 bases). V was shortened by 3 bases and J by 1 base, with 9 bases between the two germline ends. The CDR3 runs 15 residues. Germline V gene data show CDR1 as KGHSH and CDR2 as LQKENI. CDR3 protein: CASSPSGQNTGELFF. The CDR3 DNA follows: TGTGCCAGCTCACCCTCGGGACAGAACACCGGGGAGCTGTTTTTT.

This clonotype was seen only a few times. The V call is TRBV7-2, the J call TRBJ2-1; 8 bases agree with TRBD2. Germline V gene sequence: CDR1 SGHTA, CDR2 FQGNSA. The CDR3 is made up of 14 amino acids. V was pared by 5 bases and J by 8 bases, with 8 bases of the junction left unmatched. CDR3 sequence (DNA): TGTGCCAGCAGCCCGGGGACTAGTAGCGATGAGCAGTTCTTC. Protein product: CASSPGTSSDEQFF.

The chain links TRBV28 to TRBJ2-1, with D perhaps being TRBD1 or TRBD2 (5 bases each). The V and J ends lost 3 bases and 4 bases respectively, with 7 bases between them. This CDR3 has 13 residues. Germline CDR1 and CDR2: MDHEN and SYDVKM. CDR3 sequence: CASSLGDYNEQFF. CDR3 coding DNA: TGTGCCAGCAGTTTGGGGGATTACAATGAGCAGTTCTTC.

This clonotype was observed a few times. This chain links TRBV6-5 with TRBJ2-1; weak D call: TRBD1 (5 bases). The V end was cut by 2 bases, the J end by 3 bases, with 17 bases between. The CDR3 extends over 17 amino acids. Germline values: CDR1 MNHEY, CDR2 SVGAGI. The CDR3 region is CASSYPRSGKSYNEQFF. Written as DNA, the CDR3 is TGTGCCAGCAGTTACCCAAGGTCAGGGAAGAGCTACAATGAGCAGTTCTTC.